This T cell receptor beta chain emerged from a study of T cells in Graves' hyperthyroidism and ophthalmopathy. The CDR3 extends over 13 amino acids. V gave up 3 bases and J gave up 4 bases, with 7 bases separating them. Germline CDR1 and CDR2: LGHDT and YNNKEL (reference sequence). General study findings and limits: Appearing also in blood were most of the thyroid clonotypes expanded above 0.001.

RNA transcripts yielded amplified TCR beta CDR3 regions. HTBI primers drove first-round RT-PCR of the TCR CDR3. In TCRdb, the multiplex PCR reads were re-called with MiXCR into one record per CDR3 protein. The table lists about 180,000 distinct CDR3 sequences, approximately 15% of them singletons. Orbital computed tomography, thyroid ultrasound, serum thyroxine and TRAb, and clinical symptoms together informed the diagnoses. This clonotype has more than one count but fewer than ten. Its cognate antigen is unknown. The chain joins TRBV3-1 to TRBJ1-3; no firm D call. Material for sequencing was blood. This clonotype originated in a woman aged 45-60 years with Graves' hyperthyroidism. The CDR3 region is CASSQGNGNTIYF. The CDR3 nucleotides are TGTGCCAGCAGCCAGGGGAACGGAAACACCATATATTTT.